Described below is a single TCR beta chain sequence and its context. Its antigen is currently unknown. The data derive from a study of pediatric ulcerative colitis. Study results and limitations: No controls had the two rectal clonotypes shared by ulcerative colitis patients.

Sequencing depth was up to 500,000 reads per sample. The data were produced by immunoSEQ multiplex PCR, yet TCRdb's version contains in-frame clones alone and is incomplete. This sample has roughly 60,000 clones; 87% occur once, and the top ten carry roughly 1.5%. This CDR3 is 16 amino acids long. Germline assignment: CDR1 SGHTS and CDR2 YDEGEE. Trimming removed 4 bases from V and 0 bases from J, with 15 bases in between. Controls had normal endoscopy and no IBD diagnosis within a year. This TCR derives from a boy aged 5 to 17 who was a control in a study of pediatric ulcerative colitis. The sample taken for sequencing was blood. This sequence joins TRBV5-8 and TRBJ2-3; no firm D call. The CDR3 region has the DNA TGTGCCAGCAGCGGCCTGAACATTACTAGCACAGATACGCAGTATTTT. It encodes CASSGLNITSTDTQYF.